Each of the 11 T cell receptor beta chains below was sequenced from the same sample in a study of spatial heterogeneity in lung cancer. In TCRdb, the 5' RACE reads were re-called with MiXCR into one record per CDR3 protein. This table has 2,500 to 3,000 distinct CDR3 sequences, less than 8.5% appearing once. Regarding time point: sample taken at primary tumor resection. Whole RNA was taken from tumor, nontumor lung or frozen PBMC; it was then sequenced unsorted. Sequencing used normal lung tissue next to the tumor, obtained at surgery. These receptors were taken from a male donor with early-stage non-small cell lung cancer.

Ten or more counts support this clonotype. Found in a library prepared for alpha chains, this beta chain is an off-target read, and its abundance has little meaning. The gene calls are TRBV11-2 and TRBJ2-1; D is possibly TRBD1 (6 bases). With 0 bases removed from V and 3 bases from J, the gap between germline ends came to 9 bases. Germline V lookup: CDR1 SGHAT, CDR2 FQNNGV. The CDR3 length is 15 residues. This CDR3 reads CASSLDLQGYNEQFF. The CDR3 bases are TGTGCCAGCAGCTTAGACCTACAGGGCTACAATGAGCAGTTCTTC.

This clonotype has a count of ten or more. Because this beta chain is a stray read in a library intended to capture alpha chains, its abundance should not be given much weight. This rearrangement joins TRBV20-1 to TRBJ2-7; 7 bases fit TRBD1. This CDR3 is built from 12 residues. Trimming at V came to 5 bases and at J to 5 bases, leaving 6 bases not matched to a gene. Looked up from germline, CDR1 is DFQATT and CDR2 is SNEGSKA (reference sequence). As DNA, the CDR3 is TGCAGTGCTTACAGGGGTGTGGACGAGCAGTACTTC. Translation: CSAYRGVDEQYF.

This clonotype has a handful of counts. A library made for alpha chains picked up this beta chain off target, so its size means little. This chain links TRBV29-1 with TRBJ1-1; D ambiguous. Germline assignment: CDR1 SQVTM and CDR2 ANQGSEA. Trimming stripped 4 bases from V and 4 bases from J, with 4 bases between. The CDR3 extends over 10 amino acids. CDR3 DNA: TGCAGCGTTGTCGTCACTGAAGCTTTCTTT. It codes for CSVVVTEAFF.

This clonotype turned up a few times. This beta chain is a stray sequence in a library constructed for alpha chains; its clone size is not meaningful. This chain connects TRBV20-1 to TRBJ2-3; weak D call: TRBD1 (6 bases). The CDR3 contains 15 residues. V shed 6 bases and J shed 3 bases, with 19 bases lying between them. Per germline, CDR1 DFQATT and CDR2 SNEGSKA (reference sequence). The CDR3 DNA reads TGCAGTGCCCCCGATGGGGGCGCCGGGACAGATACGCAGTATTTT. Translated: CSAPDGGAGTDTQYF.

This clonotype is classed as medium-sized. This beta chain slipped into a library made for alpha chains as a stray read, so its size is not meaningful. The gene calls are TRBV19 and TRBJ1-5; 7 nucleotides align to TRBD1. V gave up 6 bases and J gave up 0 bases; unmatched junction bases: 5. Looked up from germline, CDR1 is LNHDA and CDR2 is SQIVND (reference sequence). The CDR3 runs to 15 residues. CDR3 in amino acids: CASSGGTASNQPQHF. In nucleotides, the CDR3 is TGTGCCAGTAGCGGCGGGACAGCTAGCAATCAGCCCCAGCATTTT.

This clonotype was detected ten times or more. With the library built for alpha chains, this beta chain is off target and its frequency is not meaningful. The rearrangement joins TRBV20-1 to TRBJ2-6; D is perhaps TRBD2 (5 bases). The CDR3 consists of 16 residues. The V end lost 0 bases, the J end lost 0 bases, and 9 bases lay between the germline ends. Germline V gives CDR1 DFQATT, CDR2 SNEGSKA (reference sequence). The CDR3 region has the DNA TGCAGTGCTAGAGAAGGAGCGGTCTCTGGGGCCAACGTCCTGACTTTC. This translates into CSAREGAVSGANVLTF.

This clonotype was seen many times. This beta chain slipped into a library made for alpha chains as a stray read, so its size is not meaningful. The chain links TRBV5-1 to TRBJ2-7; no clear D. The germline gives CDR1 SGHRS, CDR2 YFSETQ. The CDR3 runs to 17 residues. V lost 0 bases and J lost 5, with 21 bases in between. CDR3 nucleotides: TGCGCCAGCAGCTTGGTCCCCGCCCCCGTAGCAGCCCACGAGCAGTACTTC. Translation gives CASSLVPAPVAAHEQYF. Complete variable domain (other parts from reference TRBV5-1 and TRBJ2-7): KAGVTQTPRYLIKTRGQQVTLSCSPISGHRSVSWYQQTPGQGLQFLFEYFSETQRNKGNFPGRFSGRQFSNSRSEMNVSTLELGDSALYLCASSLVPAPVAAHEQYFGPGTRLTVT.

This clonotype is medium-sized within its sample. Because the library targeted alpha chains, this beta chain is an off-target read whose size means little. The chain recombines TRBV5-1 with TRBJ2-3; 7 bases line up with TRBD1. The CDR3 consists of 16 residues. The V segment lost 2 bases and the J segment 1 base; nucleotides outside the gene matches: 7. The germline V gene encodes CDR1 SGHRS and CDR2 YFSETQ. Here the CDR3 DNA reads TGCGCCAGCAGCTTAGAAGGGGGCGGAGGCACAGATACGCAGTATTTT. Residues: CASSLEGGGGTDTQYF.

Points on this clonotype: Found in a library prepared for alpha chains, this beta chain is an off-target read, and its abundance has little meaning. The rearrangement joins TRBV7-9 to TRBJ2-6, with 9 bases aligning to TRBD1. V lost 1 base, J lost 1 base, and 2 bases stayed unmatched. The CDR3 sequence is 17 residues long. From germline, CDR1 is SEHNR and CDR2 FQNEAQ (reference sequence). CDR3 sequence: CASSLGQGVSGANVLTF. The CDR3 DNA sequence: TGTGCCAGCAGCTTAGGACAGGGGGTGTCTGGGGCCAACGTCCTGACTTTC. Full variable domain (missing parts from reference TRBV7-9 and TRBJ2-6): DTGVSQNPRHKITKRGQNVTFRCDPISEHNRLYWYRQTLGQGPEFLTYFQNEAQLEKSRLLSDRFSAERPKGSFSTLEIQRTEQGDSAMYLCASSLGQGVSGANVLTFGAGSRLTVL.

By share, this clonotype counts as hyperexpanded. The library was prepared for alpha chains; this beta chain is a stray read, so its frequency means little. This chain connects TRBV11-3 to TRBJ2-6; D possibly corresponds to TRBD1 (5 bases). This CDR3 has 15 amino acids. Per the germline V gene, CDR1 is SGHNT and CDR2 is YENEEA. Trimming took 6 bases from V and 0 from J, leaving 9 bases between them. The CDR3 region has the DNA TGTGCCAGCAGGCTGGACAACTCTGGGGCCAACGTCCTGACTTTC. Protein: CASRLDNSGANVLTF.

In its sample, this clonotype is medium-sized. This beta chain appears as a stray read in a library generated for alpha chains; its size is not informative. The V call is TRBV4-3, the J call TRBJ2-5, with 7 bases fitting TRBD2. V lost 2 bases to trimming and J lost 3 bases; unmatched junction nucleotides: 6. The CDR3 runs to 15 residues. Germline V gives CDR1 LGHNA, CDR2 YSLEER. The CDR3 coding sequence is TGCGCCAGCAGCCAACACGGACTAGAAGAAGAGACCCAGTACTTC. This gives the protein CASSQHGLEEETQYF.